This entry lists 30 T cell receptor beta chains sequenced from one sample in a study of STAT5B mutations in CD4+ large granular lymphocyte leukemia (dated by TCRdb to between 2020 and 2023). Library creation used the immunoSEQ multiplex PCR assay. TCRdb obtained this table from immuneACCESS and retained in-frame rearrangements with V and J assigned. These tables miss some clones; where compared with another copy, unresolved V genes account for less than half of the shortfall, and the remainder is unexplained. The sample has approximately 4,500 clones on record, roughly 72% of them singletons. The ten largest clones represent 65% to 75% of the sample. Specimen: PBMCs. The receptors derive from an older man with CD4+ T-cell large granular lymphocyte leukemia.

This clone was recorded a few times. The chain combines TRBV11-3 with TRBJ1-1, with 10 bases aligning to TRBD1. Germline trimming cut 4 bases from V and 4 bases from J; bases unmatched to any gene: 9. CDR1 SGHNT and CDR2 YENEEA come from the germline V gene. This CDR3 region has 16 residues. The CDR3 loop is CASSSIIWTGGTEAFF. In nucleotides, the CDR3 is TGTGCCAGCAGCTCGATTATCTGGACAGGGGGCACTGAAGCTTTCTTT. Looking up the rest from reference TRBV11-3 and TRBJ1-1 gives the full variable domain: EAGVVQSPRYKIIEKKQPVAFWCNPISGHNTLYWYLQNLGQGPELLIRYENEEAVDDSQLPKDRFSAERLKGVDSTLKIQPAELGDSAVYLCASSSIIWTGGTEAFFGQGTRLTVV.

In DNA form, the CDR3 reads TGTGCCAGCAGTTCGGCCTACGAGCAGTACTTC. It translates to CASSSAYEQYF. The chain carries TRBV14 and TRBJ2-7; D not certain. The V gene's germline CDR1 is SGHDN and CDR2 FVKESK. This CDR3 contains 11 residues. Trimming shortened V by 6 bases and J by 2 bases, and 5 bases separated the two germline ends.

This clone occurred a few times. This chain uses TRBV7-6 with TRBJ1-1; tentatively, D is TRBD1 (5 bases). V was clipped by 5 bases and J by 6 bases, with 13 bases between them. Germline values: CDR1 SGHVS, CDR2 FNYEAQ. CDR3 length: 13 residues. CDR3 nucleotide sequence: TGTGCCAGCAGCCTCGGGGGGGAGGCTGAAGCTTTCTTT. Translation gives CASSLGGEAEAFF.

This clone appeared a single time. The chain recombines TRBV7-3 with TRBJ2-3; tentatively, D is TRBD1 (6 bases). The CDR3 extends over 17 amino acids. V shed 5 bases and J shed 3 bases, with 21 bases lying between them. Germline V gene data show CDR1 as SGHTA and CDR2 as FQGTGA. The CDR3 protein is CASSAYRQEVVTDTQYF. The CDR3 coding sequence is TGTGCCAGCAGCGCTTACAGACAGGAGGTGGTGACAGATACGCAGTATTTT.

The rearrangement joins TRBV5-8 to TRBJ1-3; D is undetermined. V lost 4 bases and J 0 bases, leaving 17 bases between the germline ends. The CDR3 extends over 17 amino acids. Germline V gene lookup returns CDR1 SGHTS and CDR2 YDEGEE. The DNA of the CDR3 is TGTGCCAGCAGCCGGACCGTTCCAGTTAACTCTGGAAACACCATATATTTT. Encoded protein: CASSRTVPVNSGNTIYF.

This clone was counted a few times. The chain carries TRBV5-1 and TRBJ1-1; 8 bases map to TRBD1. Germline CDR1 SGHRS, CDR2 YFSETQ. This CDR3 spans 13 amino acids. V trimming: 9 bases; J trimming: 1 base; junction bases outside the gene matches: 5. The CDR3 loop reads CATQGAGNTEAFF. In nucleotides, the CDR3 is TGCGCCACCCAGGGGGCTGGGAACACTGAAGCTTTCTTT.

The chain has TRBV12-5 and TRBJ1-1; the match to TRBD1 covers 8 bases. V was clipped by 0 bases and J by 3 bases; unmatched bases: 6. This CDR3 comprises 16 residues. Per the germline V gene, CDR1 is LGHNT and CDR2 is FRNRAP. The DNA for the CDR3 is TGTGCTAGTGGTTTGGTTGCAGGGGGCAGCTACACTGAAGCTTTCTTT. It yields the protein CASGLVAGGSYTEAFF.

The V gene is TRBV27, the J gene TRBJ1-5; TRBD1 is a possible D gene (5 bases). V lost 8 bases and J 6 bases, leaving 11 bases between the germline ends. This CDR3 has 12 residues. The germline V gene encodes CDR1 MNHEY and CDR2 SMNVEV (reference sequence). The CDR3 is CASGGDSQPQHF. For the CDR3, the DNA is TGTGCCAGCGGGGGGGATAGTCAGCCCCAGCATTTT.

The J gene is TRBJ2-7, the V gene TRBV13; the D gene could be TRBD1 or TRBD2 (5 bases each). This CDR3 comprises 13 residues. V lost 3 bases, J lost 1 base, and 7 bases lay in between. The germline CDR1 and CDR2 sequences are PRHDT and FYEKMQ (reference sequence). CDR3 in DNA: TGTGCCAGCAGCTTGGGACCTTCCTACGAGCAGTACTTC. It codes for CASSLGPSYEQYF. Complete variable domain (other parts from reference TRBV13 and TRBJ2-7): AAGVIQSPRHLIKEKRETATLKCYPIPRHDTVYWYQQGPGQDPQFLISFYEKMQSDKGSIPDRFSAQQFSDYHSELNMSSLELGDSALYFCASSLGPSYEQYFGPGTRLTVT.

The J gene is TRBJ2-1, the V gene TRBV6-6; D gene ambiguous. The V end was cut by 0 bases, the J end by 10 bases, with 10 bases between. In germline, CDR1 is MNHNY, CDR2 SVGAGI (reference sequence). The CDR3 runs to 13 residues. The CDR3 here is CASSYSLSGEQFF. The CDR3, as DNA: TGTGCCAGCAGTTACTCGCTGTCTGGGGAGCAGTTCTTC.

The chain employs TRBV4-1 and TRBJ1-4; D may be TRBD1 (5 bases). Germline CDR1 is MGHRA and CDR2 is YSYEKL. The germline V and J ends were trimmed by 0 bases and 5 bases, with 13 bases remaining between them. The length of the CDR3 is 16 residues. The CDR3 DNA reads as TGCGCCAGCAGCCAAGATACAGGTCCTCTAAATGAAAAACTGTTTTTT. This translates into CASSQDTGPLNEKLFF.

The rearrangement joins TRBV4-1 to TRBJ2-3; TRBD1 agrees at 8 bases. The J segment lost 0 bases and the V segment lost 1 base, leaving 6 bases of the junction unmatched. The CDR3 length is 17 residues. The germline gives CDR1 MGHRA, CDR2 YSYEKL. The CDR3 loop is CASSQGPGGQSTDTQYF. CDR3 nucleotide sequence: TGCGCCAGCAGCCAAGGCCCAGGGGGCCAAAGCACAGATACGCAGTATTTT.

The chain couples TRBV6-5 to TRBJ1-1; a weak D match, TRBD1 (5 bases). The CDR3 contains 11 residues. Germline V lookup: CDR1 MNHEY, CDR2 SVGAGI. V lost 6 bases and J 12 bases, leaving 14 bases between the germline ends. The CDR3: CASRYPDKTFF. CDR3 coding DNA: TGTGCCAGCAGGTACCCGGACAAGACTTTCTTT.

This clone was seen just once. The V call is TRBV10-1, the J call TRBJ2-7; 8 bases match TRBD2. This CDR3 is 13 amino acids long. J lost 2 bases, V lost 4 bases, and 1 base had no gene match. Germline V CDR1 and CDR2: WNHNN, SYGVQD (reference sequence). The CDR3 loop is CASSVAGTYEQYF. In DNA, the CDR3 is TGCGCCAGCAGTGTAGCGGGAACCTACGAGCAGTACTTC.

This sequence joins TRBV4-3 and TRBJ1-4; 7 bases agree with TRBD1. CDR3 length: 14 amino acids. Germline-derived CDR1 and CDR2 are LGHNA and YSLEER. V dropped 1 base and J dropped 8; count of bases not matched to a gene: 4. This chain's CDR3 is CASSQGDSSEKLFF. The CDR3 DNA is TGCGCCAGCAGCCAAGGGGACAGTTCCGAAAAACTGTTTTTT.

The chain carries TRBV4-1 and TRBJ2-7; no clear D. Germline V gene sequence: CDR1 MGHRA, CDR2 YSYEKL. Deletions cut 1 base from V and 3 bases from J, with 10 bases between. The CDR3 is 14 amino acids. The CDR3 region is CASSQVSQSYEQYF. CDR3 nucleotide sequence: TGCGCCAGCAGCCAAGTTAGCCAGAGCTACGAGCAGTACTTC.

Only one count was recorded for this clone. The chain couples TRBV5-1 to TRBJ2-1; D call uncertain. Germline CDR1 SGHRS, CDR2 YFSETQ. The CDR3 length is 17 residues. The V end was cut by 4 bases, the J end by 4 bases, with 21 bases between. In DNA, the CDR3 is TGCGCCAGCAGCCTAACCCCCGACCTAACCCCTTACAATGAGCAGTTCTTC. Protein sequence: CASSLTPDLTPYNEQFF.

This clone was detected only once. The chain has TRBV5-1 and TRBJ2-1; no firm D call. The CDR3 runs to 13 residues. CDR1 SGHRS and CDR2 YFSETQ come from the germline V gene. Trimming pared 0 bases from V and 4 bases from J, leaving 5 bases between. DNA for the CDR3: TGCGCCAGCAGCTTGGGTACGTACAATGAGCAGTTCTTC. Residues: CASSLGTYNEQFF.

The gene calls are TRBV6-5 and TRBJ1-2, with D maybe TRBD1 (5 bases). This CDR3 comprises 13 residues. Trimming stripped 6 bases from V and 6 bases from J, with 14 bases between. CDR1 and CDR2 from the germline V gene are MNHEY and SVGAGI. This CDR3 is CASSPDIADGYTF. CDR3 nucleotide sequence: TGTGCCAGCAGCCCGGACATAGCTGATGGCTACACCTTC.

This clone occurred a few times. The V gene is TRBV4-1, the J gene TRBJ1-1; a possible D gene is TRBD1 (5 bases). The V end was cut by 4 bases, the J end by 0 bases, with 9 bases between. The CDR3 consists of 14 residues. CDR1 is MGHRA and CDR2 is YSYEKL in the germline V gene. For the CDR3, the DNA is TGCGCCAGCAGCCCCGGGACGGTGAACACTGAAGCTTTCTTT. Its translation is CASSPGTVNTEAFF.

By its share, this clone is large (0.1 to 1%). The V gene is TRBV7-2, the J gene TRBJ2-1; 7 nucleotides align to TRBD1. V was clipped by 6 bases and J by 3 bases; unmatched bases: 5. The germline CDR1 and CDR2 sequences are SGHTA and FQGNSA. The CDR3 covers 14 residues. As DNA, the CDR3 is TGTGCCAGCAGACCCAGGGGGTTCTACAATGAGCAGTTCTTC. Its protein is CASRPRGFYNEQFF.

This chain joins TRBV2 and TRBJ1-5, with D perhaps matching TRBD1 (5 bases). From germline, CDR1 is SNHLY and CDR2 FYNNEI. Trimming took 4 bases from V and 2 from J, leaving 9 bases between them. This CDR3 region has 14 residues. CDR3 in amino acids: CASSGQQGNQPQHF. In nucleotides, the CDR3 is TGTGCCAGCAGTGGACAACAGGGCAATCAGCCCCAGCATTTT.

The chain carries TRBV11-2 and TRBJ1-1, with no clear D. This CDR3 contains 15 residues. V gave up 4 bases and J gave up 0 bases, with 12 bases separating them. Germline V CDR1 and CDR2: SGHAT, FQNNGV. DNA of the CDR3: TGTGCCAGCAGCTCGTACCCGCTGGTGAACACTGAAGCTTTCTTT. Translating it yields CASSSYPLVNTEAFF.

V is TRBV27 and J is TRBJ2-2, with D unresolved. The V and J ends lost 2 bases and 6 bases respectively, with 7 bases between them. The CDR3 contains 13 residues. Germline lookup yields CDR1 MNHEY and CDR2 SMNVEV (reference sequence). In DNA, the CDR3 is TGTGCCAGCAGTTTAAAAGTGGCCGGGGAGCTGTTTTTT. Translated: CASSLKVAGELFF.

The chain has TRBV9 and TRBJ1-2, with D maybe TRBD1 (6 bases). The germline V gene encodes CDR1 SGDLS and CDR2 YYNGEE. The CDR3 totals 15 residues. V lost 4 bases and J 2 bases, leaving 15 bases between the germline ends. The CDR3 is CASSPGGFGNYGYTF. The CDR3 DNA reads as TGTGCCAGCAGCCCGGGGGGCTTTGGCAACTATGGCTACACCTTC. The full variable domain, rest sourced from reference TRBV9 and TRBJ1-2, is DSGVTQTPKHLITATGQRVTLRCSPRSGDLSVYWYQQSLDQGLQFLIQYYNGEERAKGNILERFSAQQFPDLHSELNLSSLELGDSALYFCASSPGGFGNYGYTFGSGTRLTVV.

V usage is TRBV9 and J usage is TRBJ1-2; TRBD1 agrees at 7 bases. The CDR3 runs 14 residues. The V gene end was trimmed by 4 bases and the J gene end by 8 bases; junction bases not matched to a gene: 11. From germline, CDR1 is SGDLS and CDR2 YYNGEE. The CDR3 is CASSSLDRAGGYTF. DNA for the CDR3: TGTGCCAGCAGCTCCCTCGACAGGGCCGGCGGCTACACCTTC.

The rearrangement joins TRBV5-8 to TRBJ1-1, with no clear D. V lost 2 bases, J lost 5 bases, and 22 bases lay in between. Looked up from germline, CDR1 is SGHTS and CDR2 is YDEGEE. The CDR3 sequence is 17 residues long. This CDR3 is CASSLRAGLSWGTEAFF. In DNA form, the CDR3 reads TGTGCCAGCAGCTTACGGGCAGGACTCTCCTGGGGAACTGAAGCTTTCTTT.

The chain has TRBV12-5 and TRBJ2-7; 10 bases match TRBD1. This CDR3 has 15 amino acids. Germline assignment: CDR1 LGHNT and CDR2 FRNRAP. V shed 4 bases, J shed 1 base, and the junction held 4 bases outside the gene matches. CDR3 in DNA: TGTGCTAGTGGTTCGCCGGGACAGGGGTCCTACGAGCAGTACTTC. As protein: CASGSPGQGSYEQYF. Complete variable domain (other parts from reference TRBV12-5 and TRBJ2-7): DARVTQTPRHKVTEMGQEVTMRCQPILGHNTVFWYRQTMMQGLELLAYFRNRAPLDDSGMPKDRFSAEMPDATLATLKIQPSEPRDSAVYFCASGSPGQGSYEQYFGPGTRLTVT.

The chain recombines TRBV29-1 with TRBJ1-2; 8 bases match TRBD1. This CDR3 has 14 residues. After removal of 2 bases from V and 2 bases from J, the junction contained 4 bases not matched to a gene. The germline V gene has CDR1 SQVTM and CDR2 ANQGSEA. The CDR3 spells CSVEQGAGNYGYTF. In DNA form, the CDR3 reads TGCAGCGTTGAACAGGGGGCGGGAAACTATGGCTACACCTTC.

The V and J genes are TRBV5-4 and TRBJ2-7, with 7 bases aligning to TRBD2. This CDR3 is 15 amino acids long. Germline CDR1 reads SGHNT; CDR2 reads YYREEE (reference sequence). J gave up 5 bases and V 3 bases, and 11 bases lay outside the gene matches. The CDR3 loop is CASSSGTGGGNEQYF. DNA for the CDR3: TGTGCCAGCAGCTCCGGGACGGGGGGTGGGAACGAGCAGTACTTC.